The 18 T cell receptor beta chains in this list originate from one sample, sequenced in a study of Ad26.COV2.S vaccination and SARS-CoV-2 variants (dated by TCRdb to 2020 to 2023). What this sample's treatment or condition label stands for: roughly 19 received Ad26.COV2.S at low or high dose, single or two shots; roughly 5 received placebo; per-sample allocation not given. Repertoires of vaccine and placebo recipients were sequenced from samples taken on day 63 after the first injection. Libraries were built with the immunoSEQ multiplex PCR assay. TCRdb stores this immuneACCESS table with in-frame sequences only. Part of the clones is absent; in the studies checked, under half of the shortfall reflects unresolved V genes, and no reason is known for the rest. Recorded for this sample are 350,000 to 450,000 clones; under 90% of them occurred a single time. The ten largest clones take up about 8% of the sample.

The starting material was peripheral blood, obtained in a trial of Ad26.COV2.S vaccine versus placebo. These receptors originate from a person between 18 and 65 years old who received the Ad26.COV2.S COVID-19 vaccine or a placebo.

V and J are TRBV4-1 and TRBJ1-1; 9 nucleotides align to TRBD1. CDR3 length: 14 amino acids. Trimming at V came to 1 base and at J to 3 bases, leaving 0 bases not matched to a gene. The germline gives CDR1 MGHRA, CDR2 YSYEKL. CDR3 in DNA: TGCGCCAGCAGCCAAGGACAGGGGGACACTGAAGCTTTCTTT. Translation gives CASSQGQGDTEAFF.

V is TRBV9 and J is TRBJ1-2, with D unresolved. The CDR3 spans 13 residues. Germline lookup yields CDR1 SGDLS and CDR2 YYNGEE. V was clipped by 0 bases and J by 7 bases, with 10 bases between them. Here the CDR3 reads CASSVDRTVGYTF. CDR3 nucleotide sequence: TGTGCCAGCAGCGTAGATCGGACGGTTGGCTACACCTTC. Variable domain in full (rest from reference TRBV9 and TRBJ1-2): DSGVTQTPKHLITATGQRVTLRCSPRSGDLSVYWYQQSLDQGLQFLIQYYNGEERAKGNILERFSAQQFPDLHSELNLSSLELGDSALYFCASSVDRTVGYTFGSGTRLTVV.

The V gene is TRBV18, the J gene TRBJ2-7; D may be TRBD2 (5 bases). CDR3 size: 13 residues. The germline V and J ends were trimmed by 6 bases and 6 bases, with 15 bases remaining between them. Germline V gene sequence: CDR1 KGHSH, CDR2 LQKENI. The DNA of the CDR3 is TGTGCCAGCTCGCCAACTAGTTTCGGCGAGCAGTACTTC. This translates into CASSPTSFGEQYF.

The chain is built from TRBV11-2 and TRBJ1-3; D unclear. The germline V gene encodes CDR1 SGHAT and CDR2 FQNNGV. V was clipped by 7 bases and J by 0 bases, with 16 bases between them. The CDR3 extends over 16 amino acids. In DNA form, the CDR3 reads TGTGCCAGCACCCGTGGGTTTGCTTACTCTGGAAACACCATATATTTT. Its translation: CASTRGFAYSGNTIYF.

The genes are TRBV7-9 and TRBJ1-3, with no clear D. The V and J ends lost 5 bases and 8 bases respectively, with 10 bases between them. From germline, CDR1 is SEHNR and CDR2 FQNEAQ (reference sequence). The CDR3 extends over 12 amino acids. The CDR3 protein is CASSPPLDTIYF. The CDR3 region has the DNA TGTGCCAGCAGCCCACCTTTAGACACCATATATTTT.

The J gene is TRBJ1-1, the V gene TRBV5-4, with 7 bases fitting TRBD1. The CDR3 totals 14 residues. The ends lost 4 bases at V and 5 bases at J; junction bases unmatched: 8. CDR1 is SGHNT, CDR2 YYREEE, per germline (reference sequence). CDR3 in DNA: TGTGCCAGCAGCCCGACAGGGTATGGAACTGAAGCTTTCTTT. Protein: CASSPTGYGTEAFF.

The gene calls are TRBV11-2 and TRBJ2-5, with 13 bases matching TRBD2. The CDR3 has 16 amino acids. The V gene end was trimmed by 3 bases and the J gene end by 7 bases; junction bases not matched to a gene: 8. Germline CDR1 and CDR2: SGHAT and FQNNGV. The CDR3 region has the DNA TGTGCCAGCAGCTTCAGGACTAGCGGGAGTAAGGTGACCCAGTACTTC. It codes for CASSFRTSGSKVTQYF. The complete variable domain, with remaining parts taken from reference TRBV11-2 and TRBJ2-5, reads EAGVAQSPRYKIIEKRQSVAFWCNPISGHATLYWYQQILGQGPKLLIQFQNNGVVDDSQLPKDRFSAERLKGVDSTLKIQPAKLEDSAVYLCASSFRTSGSKVTQYFGPGTRLLVL.

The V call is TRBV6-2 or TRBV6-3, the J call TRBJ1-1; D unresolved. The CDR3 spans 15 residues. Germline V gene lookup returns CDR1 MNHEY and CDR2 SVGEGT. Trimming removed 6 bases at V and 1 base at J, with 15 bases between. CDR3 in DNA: TGTGCCAGCAGCCCTCTCGGGTTTACGAACACTGAAGCTTTCTTT. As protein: CASSPLGFTNTEAFF.

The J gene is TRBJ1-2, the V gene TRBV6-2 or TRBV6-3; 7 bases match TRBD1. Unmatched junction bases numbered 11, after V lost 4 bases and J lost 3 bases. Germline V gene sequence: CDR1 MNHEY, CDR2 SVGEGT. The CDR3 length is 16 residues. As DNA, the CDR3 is TGTGCCAGCAGTTTCGGGACAGTTAGGACCGACTATGGCTACACCTTC. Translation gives CASSFGTVRTDYGYTF.

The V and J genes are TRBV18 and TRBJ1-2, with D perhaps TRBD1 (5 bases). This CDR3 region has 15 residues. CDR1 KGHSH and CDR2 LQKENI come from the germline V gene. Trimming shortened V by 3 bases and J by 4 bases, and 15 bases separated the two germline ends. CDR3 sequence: CASSPPDSISYGYTF. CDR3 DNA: TGTGCCAGCTCACCCCCCGACAGTATTTCCTATGGCTACACCTTC.

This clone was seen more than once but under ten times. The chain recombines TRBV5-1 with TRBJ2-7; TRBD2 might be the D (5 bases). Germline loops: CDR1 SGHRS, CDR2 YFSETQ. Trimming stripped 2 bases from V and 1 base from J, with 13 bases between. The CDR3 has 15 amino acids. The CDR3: CASSLRGLRSYEQYF. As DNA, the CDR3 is TGCGCCAGCAGCTTACGTGGACTCCGTTCCTACGAGCAGTACTTC.

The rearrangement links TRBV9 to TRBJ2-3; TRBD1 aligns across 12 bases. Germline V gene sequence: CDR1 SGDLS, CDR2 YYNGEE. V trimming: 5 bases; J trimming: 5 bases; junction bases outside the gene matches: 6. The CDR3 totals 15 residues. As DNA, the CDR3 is TGTGCCAGCAGTAGGGACAGGGGGCTTCTAGATACGCAGTATTTT. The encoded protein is CASSRDRGLLDTQYF.

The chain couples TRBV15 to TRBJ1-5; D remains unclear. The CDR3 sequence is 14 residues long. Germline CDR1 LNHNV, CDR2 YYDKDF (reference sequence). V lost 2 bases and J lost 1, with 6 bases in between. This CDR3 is CATSRKLSNQPQHF. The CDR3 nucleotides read TGTGCCACCAGCAGAAAGCTGAGCAATCAGCCCCAGCATTTT.

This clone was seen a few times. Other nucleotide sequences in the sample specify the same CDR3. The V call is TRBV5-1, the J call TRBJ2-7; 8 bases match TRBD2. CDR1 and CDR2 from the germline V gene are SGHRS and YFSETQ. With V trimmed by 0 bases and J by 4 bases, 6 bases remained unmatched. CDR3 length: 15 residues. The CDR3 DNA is TGCGCCAGCAGCTTGGGTCTAGCGGGTGGGTACGAGCAGTACTTC. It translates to CASSLGLAGGYEQYF.

The CDR3 here is CASSFGLPVGDTQYF. The CDR3, as DNA: TGTGCCAGCAGCTTCGGACTGCCGGTCGGAGATACGCAGTATTTT. The chain couples TRBV7-3 to TRBJ2-3, with D perhaps TRBD2 (5 bases). Looked up from germline, CDR1 is SGHTA and CDR2 is FQGTGA. V lost 3 bases to trimming and J lost 5 bases, with 15 bases between them. The CDR3 is 15 amino acids. The full variable domain, in which reference TRBV7-3 and TRBJ2-3 provide the parts outside the CDR3, is GAGVSQTPSNKVTEKGKYVELRCDPISGHTALYWYRQSLGQGPEFLIYFQGTGAADDSGLPNDRFFAVRPEGSVSTLKIQRTERGDSAVYLCASSFGLPVGDTQYFGPGTRLTVL.

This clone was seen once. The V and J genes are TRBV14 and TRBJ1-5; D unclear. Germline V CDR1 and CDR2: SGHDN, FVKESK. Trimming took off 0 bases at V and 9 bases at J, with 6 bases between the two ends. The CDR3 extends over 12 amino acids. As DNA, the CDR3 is TGTGCCAGCAGCCAAGATTGGGGGCCCCAGCATTTT. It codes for CASSQDWGPQHF.

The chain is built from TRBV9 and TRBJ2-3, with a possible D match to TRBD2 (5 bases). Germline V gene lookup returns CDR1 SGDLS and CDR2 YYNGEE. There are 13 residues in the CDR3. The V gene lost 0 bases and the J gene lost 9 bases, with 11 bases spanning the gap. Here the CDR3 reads CASSVGLGGTQYF. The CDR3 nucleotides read TGTGCCAGCAGCGTAGGTCTTGGAGGCACGCAGTATTTT.

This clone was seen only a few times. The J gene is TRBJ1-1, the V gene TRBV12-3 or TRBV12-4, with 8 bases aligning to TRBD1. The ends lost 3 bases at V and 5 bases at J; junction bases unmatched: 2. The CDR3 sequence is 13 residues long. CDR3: CASSFTGGTEAFF. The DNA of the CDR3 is TGTGCCAGCAGTTTCACAGGGGGAACTGAAGCTTTCTTT.